The rows below give T cell receptor beta chains drawn from one sample of a study of blood T cell repertoires in COVID-19. Generated by immunoSEQ multiplex PCR, the TCRdb table keeps only in-frame clones and is missing some. The table lists hundreds of thousands of clones, more than 80% of them singletons, with over 1.3% in the top ten. Sequencing was performed on peripheral blood. The receptors were gathered from a woman in her 30s with active or convalescent COVID-19. The CDR3 runs from the conserved cysteine through the conserved F or W. The D gene is left open where the match is weak. Where a row states a size, it is once, few, many or the class of an expanded clone; other rows omit it.

clone size,V gene,D gene,J gene,CDR3 protein,CDR3 DNA
-,TRBV10-1,-,TRBJ1-2,CASSESPFAGGYTF,TGCGCCAGCAGTGAGTCTCCCTTCGCAGGGGGCTACACCTTC
-,TRBV11-2,-,TRBJ2-5,CASSLWGDEGSETQYF,TGTGCCAGCAGCTTATGGGGGGACGAAGGGAGTGAGACCCAGTACTTC
-,TRBV19,-,TRBJ2-1,CASSPNGGTGQFF,TGTGCCAGTAGCCCAAACGGCGGGACCGGGCAGTTCTTC
-,TRBV5-1,TRBD1,TRBJ1-1,CASSSDDRGGHTEAFF,TGCGCCAGCAGCTCCGACGACAGGGGAGGTCACACTGAAGCTTTCTTT
-,TRBV29-1,TRBD1,TRBJ1-1,CSAGQGTEAFF,TGCAGCGCGGGACAGGGGACTGAAGCTTTCTTT
-,TRBV7-8,TRBD1,TRBJ1-1,CASSARQGMNTEAFF,TGTGCCAGCAGCGCCCGACAGGGGATGAACACTGAAGCTTTCTTT
few,TRBV9,-,TRBJ1-2,CASSVETGSYGYTF,TGTGCCAGCAGCGTAGAGACGGGGTCGTATGGCTACACCTTC
-,TRBV10-3,TRBD2,TRBJ2-1,CAISERTGTSGNEQFF,TGTGCCATCAGTGAGAGGACCGGGACTAGCGGCAATGAGCAGTTCTTC
-,TRBV19,TRBD1,TRBJ1-1,CASRGTGGRSFF,TGTGCCAGTAGGGGGACAGGGGGTCGGTCTTTCTTT
-,TRBV19,-,TRBJ2-7,CASSIQGGIPSYEQYF,TGTGCCAGTAGTATTCAAGGCGGCATTCCCTCCTACGAGCAGTACTTC
-,TRBV19,-,TRBJ2-2,CASARPPDRNTGELFF,TGTGCCAGTGCACGCCCACCGGACAGAAACACCGGGGAGCTGTTTTTT
-,TRBV19,-,TRBJ1-5,CASSIPGNQPQHF,TGTGCCAGTAGTATCCCGGGGAATCAGCCCCAGCATTTT
-,TRBV18,TRBD1,TRBJ1-1,CASSPDRGNTEAFF,TGTGCCAGCTCACCGGACAGGGGGAACACTGAAGCTTTCTTT
-,TRBV11-2,-,TRBJ2-2,CASSPVTASNTGELFF,TGTGCCAGCAGCCCTGTGACAGCTTCGAACACCGGGGAGCTGTTTTTT
-,TRBV2,TRBD1,TRBJ2-7,CASSLGQGGYEQYF,TGTGCCAGCAGTTTGGGACAGGGAGGCTACGAGCAGTACTTC
-,TRBV27,-,TRBJ2-7,CASSRSPAGSTTTEQYF,TGTGCCAGCAGTAGATCCCCCGCAGGATCCACCACCACCGAGCAGTACTTC
-,TRBV5-1,-,TRBJ2-7,CASLEGRSSYEQYF,TGCGCCAGCCTTGAGGGCAGGAGCTCCTACGAGCAGTACTTC
few,TRBV30,-,TRBJ2-7,CAWSVGAAYEQYF,TGTGCCTGGAGTGTGGGGGCAGCCTACGAGCAGTACTTC
-,TRBV6-2/TRBV6-3,TRBD2,TRBJ2-3,CASSSGTSDLSTDTQYF,TGTGCCAGCAGCTCCGGGACTAGCGACCTTAGCACAGATACGCAGTATTTT
-,TRBV7-2,TRBD1,TRBJ1-1,CASRPGDSNTEAFF,TGTGCCAGCAGGCCGGGGGACAGCAACACTGAAGCTTTCTTT
once,TRBV3-1/TRBV3-2,-,TRBJ2-7,CASSQVPGTYEQYF,TGTGCCAGCAGCCAAGTGCCAGGGACCTACGAGCAGTACTTC
-,TRBV19,-,TRBJ1-1,CASSEPGRRTEAFF,TGTGCCAGTAGTGAGCCCGGCAGGAGGACTGAAGCTTTCTTT
once,TRBV10-3,-,TRBJ2-5,CAISDLAVSQETQYF,TGTGCCATCAGTGATTTGGCGGTAAGCCAAGAGACCCAGTACTTC
-,TRBV5-1,-,TRBJ1-2,CASSLSKGVPMGYTF,TGCGCCAGCAGCTTGAGTAAGGGGGTGCCTATGGGCTACACCTTC
-,TRBV30,-,TRBJ1-2,CAWSVGDLHYGYTF,TGTGCCTGGAGTGTAGGGGACTTGCACTATGGCTACACCTTC
once,TRBV25-1,TRBD1,TRBJ1-1,CASSGTGPAGAFF,TGTGCCAGCTCAGGGACAGGGCCCGCAGGAGCTTTCTTT
-,TRBV30,TRBD1,TRBJ1-2,CAWSGARGHGYTF,TGTGCCTGGAGTGGGGCCAGGGGGCATGGCTACACCTTC
-,TRBV2,-,TRBJ2-5,CASSDISGKTQYF,TGTGCCAGCAGTGATATATCAGGGAAGACCCAGTACTTC
-,TRBV11-2,-,TRBJ2-1,CASSLNPDSYNEQFF,TGTGCCAGCAGCTTAAACCCGGACAGCTACAATGAGCAGTTCTTC
few,TRBV25-1,TRBD1,TRBJ2-1,CATAQGSSSYNEQFF,TGTGCCACCGCACAGGGGTCGAGCTCCTACAATGAGCAGTTCTTC
-,TRBV3-1/TRBV3-2,-,TRBJ2-7,CASSQDIQGYEQYF,TGTGCCAGCAGCCAAGATATACAGGGCTACGAGCAGTACTTC
once,TRBV27,-,TRBJ1-5,CASSWFGSGNQPQHF,TGTGCCAGCAGTTGGTTCGGGTCTGGCAATCAGCCCCAGCATTTT
-,TRBV27,TRBD2,TRBJ2-1,CASSFKGSSGGALGEQFF,TGTGCCAGCAGTTTCAAAGGTTCTAGCGGGGGGGCCTTGGGTGAGCAGTTCTTC
-,TRBV7-6,-,TRBJ1-6,CASSDLRQGSNSPLHF,TGTGCCAGCAGCGACCTTAGGCAGGGGTCCAATTCACCCCTCCACTTT
-,TRBV11-2,TRBD2,TRBJ2-3,CASSYRRLLAGADTQYF,TGTGCCAGCAGCTACCGAAGGCTACTAGCGGGGGCAGATACGCAGTATTTT
-,TRBV10-3,TRBD2,TRBJ2-3,CAISNGLVDSADTQYF,TGTGCCATCAGTAACGGACTAGTCGACTCCGCGGATACGCAGTATTTT
-,TRBV6-1,-,TRBJ2-2,CASSEFLGGANTGELFF,TGTGCCAGCAGTGAATTCTTGGGAGGAGCGAACACCGGGGAGCTGTTTTTT
-,TRBV5-6,-,TRBJ2-1,CASGDGSSYNEQFF,TGTGCCAGCGGGGACGGGAGCTCCTACAATGAGCAGTTCTTC
few,TRBV11-2,-,TRBJ2-7,CASSLGTAYEQYF,TGTGCCAGCAGCTTAGGGACAGCATACGAGCAGTACTTC
-,TRBV10-3,TRBD1,TRBJ1-1,CAIRTDRGPVNTEAFF,TGTGCCATCAGGACGGACAGGGGTCCAGTGAACACTGAAGCTTTCTTT
-,TRBV30,TRBD2,TRBJ2-1,CAWGLAGDEQFF,TGTGCCTGGGGACTAGCGGGAGATGAGCAGTTCTTC
once,TRBV9,-,TRBJ1-6,CASSGEQGGSPLHF,TGTGCCAGCAGCGGGGAACAGGGTGGGTCACCCCTCCACTTT
-,TRBV27,TRBD1,TRBJ2-5,CASSLLQGAQETQYF,TGTGCCAGCAGTTTACTCCAGGGGGCCCAAGAGACCCAGTACTTC
-,TRBV4-1,-,TRBJ1-5,CASQDSQNSNQPQHF,TGCGCCAGTCAGGACAGCCAAAATAGCAATCAGCCCCAGCATTTT
once,TRBV19,TRBD1,TRBJ1-1,CASTATGGGTEAFF,TGTGCCAGTACCGCGACAGGGGGAGGGACTGAAGCTTTCTTT
-,TRBV7-9,TRBD2,TRBJ2-7,CASSLLAGGLFPYEQYF,TGTGCCAGCAGCTTACTAGCGGGAGGGCTCTTTCCCTACGAGCAGTACTTC
-,TRBV30,-,TRBJ2-3,CAWARLLTTDTQYF,TGTGCCTGGGCGCGGCTCCTGACCACAGATACGCAGTATTTT
few,TRBV7-9,TRBD1,TRBJ2-2,CASSPSGQGCTGELFF,TGTGCCAGCAGCCCATCAGGACAGGGGTGCACCGGGGAGCTGTTTTTT
-,TRBV3-1/TRBV3-2,-,TRBJ2-3,CASSQDPTGTDTQYF,TGTGCCAGCAGCCAAGATCCCACAGGCACAGATACGCAGTATTTT
-,TRBV12-5,-,TRBJ2-5,CASGVLRETQYF,TGTGCTAGTGGTGTACTGAGGGAGACCCAGTACTTC